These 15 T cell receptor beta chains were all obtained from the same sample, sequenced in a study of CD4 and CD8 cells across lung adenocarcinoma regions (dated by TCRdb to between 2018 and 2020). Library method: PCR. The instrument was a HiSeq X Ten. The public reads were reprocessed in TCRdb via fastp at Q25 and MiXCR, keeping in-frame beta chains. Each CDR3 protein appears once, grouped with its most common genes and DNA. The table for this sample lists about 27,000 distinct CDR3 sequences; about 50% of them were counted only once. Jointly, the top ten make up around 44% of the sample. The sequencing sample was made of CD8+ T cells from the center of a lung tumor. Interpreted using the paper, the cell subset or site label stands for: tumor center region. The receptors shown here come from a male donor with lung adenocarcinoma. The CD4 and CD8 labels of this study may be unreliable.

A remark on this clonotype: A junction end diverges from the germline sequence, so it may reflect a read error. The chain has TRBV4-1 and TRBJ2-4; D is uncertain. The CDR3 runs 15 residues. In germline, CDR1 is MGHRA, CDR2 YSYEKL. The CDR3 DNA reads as TGCGCCAGCAGCCACGGCCTCGCCACCAAAGACATGCAGTACTTC. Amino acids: CASSHGLATKDMQYF.

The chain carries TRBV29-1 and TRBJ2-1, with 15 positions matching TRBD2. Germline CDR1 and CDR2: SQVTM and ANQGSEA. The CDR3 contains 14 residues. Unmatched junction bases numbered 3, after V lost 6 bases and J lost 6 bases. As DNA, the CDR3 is TGCAGCGTGTGGACTAGCGGGAGGGTCAATGAGCAGTTCTTC. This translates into CSVWTSGRVNEQFF.

The CDR3 here is CASSPGGDYGYTF. The DNA of the CDR3 is TGCGCCAGCAGTCCAGGGGGCGACTATGGCTACACCTTC. The chain uses TRBV10-1 and TRBJ1-2; 8 bases agree with TRBD1. Looked up from germline, CDR1 is WNHNN and CDR2 is SYGVQD (reference sequence). This CDR3 spans 13 amino acids. V shed 5 bases and J 3 bases; nucleotides not matched to a gene: 2.

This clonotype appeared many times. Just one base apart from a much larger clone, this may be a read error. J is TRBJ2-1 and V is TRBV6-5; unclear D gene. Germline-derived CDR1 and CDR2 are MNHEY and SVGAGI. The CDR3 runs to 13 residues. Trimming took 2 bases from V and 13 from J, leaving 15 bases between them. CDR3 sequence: CASSYRAETTQFF. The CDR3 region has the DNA TGTGCCAGCAGTTACAGGGCCGAGACGACCCAGTTCTTC.

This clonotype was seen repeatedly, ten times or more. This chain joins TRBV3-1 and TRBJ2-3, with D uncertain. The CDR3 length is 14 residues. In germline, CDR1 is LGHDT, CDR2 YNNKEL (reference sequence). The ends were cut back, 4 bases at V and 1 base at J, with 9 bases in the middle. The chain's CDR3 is CASSPALGTDTQYF. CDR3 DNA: TGTGCCAGCAGCCCCGCTTTAGGCACAGATACGCAGTATTTT.

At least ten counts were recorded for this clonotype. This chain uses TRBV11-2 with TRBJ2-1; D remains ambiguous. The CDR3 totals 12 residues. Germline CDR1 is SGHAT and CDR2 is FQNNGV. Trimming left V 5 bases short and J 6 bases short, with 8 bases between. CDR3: CASSQSRNEQFF. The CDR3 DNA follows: TGTGCCAGCAGCCAATCGCGCAATGAGCAGTTCTTC.

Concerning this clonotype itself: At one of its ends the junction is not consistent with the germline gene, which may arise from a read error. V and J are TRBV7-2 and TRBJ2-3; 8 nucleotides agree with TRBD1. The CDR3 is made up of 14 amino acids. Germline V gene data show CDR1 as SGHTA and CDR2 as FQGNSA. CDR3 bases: TGTGGCAGCAGGGGGCTGTTAAGCACAGATACGCAGTATTTT. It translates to CGSRGLLSTDTQYF.

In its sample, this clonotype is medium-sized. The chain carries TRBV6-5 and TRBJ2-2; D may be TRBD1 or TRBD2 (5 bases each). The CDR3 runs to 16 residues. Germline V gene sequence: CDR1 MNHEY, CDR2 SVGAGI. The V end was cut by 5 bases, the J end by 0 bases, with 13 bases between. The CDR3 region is CASSPRDAANTGELFF. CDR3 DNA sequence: TGTGCCAGCAGTCCCCGGGACGCCGCGAACACCGGGGAGCTGTTTTTT.

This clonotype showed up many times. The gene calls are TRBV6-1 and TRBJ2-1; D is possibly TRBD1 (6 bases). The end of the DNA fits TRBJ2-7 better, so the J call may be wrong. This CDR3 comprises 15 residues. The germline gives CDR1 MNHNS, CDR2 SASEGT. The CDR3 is CASRGAGSRSYEQYF. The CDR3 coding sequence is TGTGCCAGCAGGGGGGCAGGCAGCCGTTCCTACGAGCAGTACTTC.

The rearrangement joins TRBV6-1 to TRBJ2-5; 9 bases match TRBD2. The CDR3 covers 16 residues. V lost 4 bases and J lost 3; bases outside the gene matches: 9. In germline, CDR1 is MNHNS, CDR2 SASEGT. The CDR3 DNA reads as TGTGCCAGCAGTGGGGGCGGGGGGGGTGCCAAAGAGACCCAGTACTTC. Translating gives CASSGGGGGAKETQYF.

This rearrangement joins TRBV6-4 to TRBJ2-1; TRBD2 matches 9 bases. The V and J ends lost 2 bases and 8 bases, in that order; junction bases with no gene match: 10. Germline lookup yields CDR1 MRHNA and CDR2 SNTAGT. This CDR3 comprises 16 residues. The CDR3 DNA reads TGTGCCAGCAGTGACCGTAGCGGGAGCCCAGGAGATGAGCAGTTCTTC. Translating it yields CASSDRSGSPGDEQFF.

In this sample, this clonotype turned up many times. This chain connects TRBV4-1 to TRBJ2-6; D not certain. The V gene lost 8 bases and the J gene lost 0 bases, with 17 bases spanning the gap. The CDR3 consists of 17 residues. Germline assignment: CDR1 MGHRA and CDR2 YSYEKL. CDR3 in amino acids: CASANPRTGSGANVLTF. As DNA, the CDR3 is TGCGCCAGCGCCAACCCGCGCACGGGCTCTGGGGCCAACGTCCTGACTTTC.

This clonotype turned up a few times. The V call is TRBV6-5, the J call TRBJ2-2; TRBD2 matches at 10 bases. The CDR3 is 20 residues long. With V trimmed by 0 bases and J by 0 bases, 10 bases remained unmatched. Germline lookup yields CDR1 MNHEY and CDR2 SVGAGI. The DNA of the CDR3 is TGTGCCAGCAGTTACTCGAGTGGTGCTAGCGGGAGAACGAACACCGGGGAGCTGTTTTTT. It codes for CASSYSSGASGRTNTGELFF.

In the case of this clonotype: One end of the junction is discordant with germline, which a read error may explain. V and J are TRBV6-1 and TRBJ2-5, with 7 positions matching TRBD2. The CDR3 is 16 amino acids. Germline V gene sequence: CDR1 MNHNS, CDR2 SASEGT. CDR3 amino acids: CASAGAGGRVGETQYF. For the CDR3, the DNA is TGTGCCAGCGCGGGAGCCGGGGGACGGGTCGGAGAGACGCAGTATTTC.

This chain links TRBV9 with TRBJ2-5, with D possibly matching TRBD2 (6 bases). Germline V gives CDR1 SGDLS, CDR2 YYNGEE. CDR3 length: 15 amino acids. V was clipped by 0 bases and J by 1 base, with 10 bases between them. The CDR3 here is CASSVEAGLQETQYF. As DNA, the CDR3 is TGTGCCAGCAGCGTAGAGGCGGGGCTCCAAGAGACCCAGTACTTC. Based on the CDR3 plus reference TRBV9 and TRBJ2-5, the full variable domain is DSGVTQTPKHLITATGQRVTLRCSPRSGDLSVYWYQQSLDQGLQFLIQYYNGEERAKGNILERFSAQQFPDLHSELNLSSLELGDSALYFCASSVEAGLQETQYFGPGTRLLVL.